The entry that follows covers one TCR beta chain sequence. The antigen remains unidentified. This record belongs to a study of CD4+ T cells in melanoma. Study-level results: A reported correlation linked neoantigen-specific CD4+ T cells to CD8+, macrophage and B cell function. Diverse differentiation states were reported for melanoma neoantigen-specific CD4+ T cells.

Trimming took off 3 bases at V and 4 bases at J, with 7 bases between the two ends. CDR1 is SGDLS, CDR2 YYNGEE, per germline. This CDR3 has 12 amino acids. Profiled with immunoSEQ multiplex PCR; TCRdb holds only in-frame clones, not every one. The data hold tens of thousands of clones, with almost 70% observed a single time. The chain carries TRBV9 and TRBJ1-2; TRBD1 is a possible D gene (6 bases). Sequencing was done on a sample of tumor tissue. The receptor was isolated from a human donor with melanoma. The CDR3 spells CASSGQAYGYTF. The CDR3 nucleotides are TGTGCCAGCAGCGGACAGGCCTATGGCTACACCTTC.